This T cell receptor (beta chain) comes out of a study of molecular identifiers for immune sequencing clone quantification. On the study more broadly: Replicate runs used RNA from approximately 20,000 or 98,000 naive CD8 cells, which was split five ways into aliquots, and four of those aliquots were then sequenced.

V shed 2 bases and J shed 6 bases, with 11 bases lying between them. Germline V gene lookup returns CDR1 SGHVS and CDR2 FNYEAQ. This CDR3 comprises 13 residues. MiXCR, run by TCRdb on the PCR reads, gives a single entry per CDR3 protein. Counted here are under 800,000 distinct CDR3 sequences, about 25% occurring once; the ten biggest clones make up 0.78%. Sample: naive CD8+ T cells from blood, with Jurkat cell RNA spiked in. Described subset: FACS-sorted CD8+CD4-CCR7+CD45RA+ naive T cells. This clonotype was sampled from a human donor in good health. Some libraries in this study had Jurkat cell RNA spiked in. The rearrangement uses TRBV7-6 and TRBJ2-7, with no clear D. The DNA for the CDR3 is TGTGCCAGCAGCTTAAATTTAGGGATCGAGCAGTACTTC. Amino acids: CASSLNLGIEQYF.